One sample yielded the 30 T cell receptor beta chains listed below, sequenced in a study of shared clonotypes between healthy human individuals. Sequencing was performed with immunoSEQ multiplex PCR; in TCRdb, only in-frame clones are kept and a portion is missing. The table has about 1.1 million clones, 78% seen once; the top ten hold around 0.6%. Material for sequencing was memory CD4+ T cells from PBMCs. Indicated subset: CD45RA-negative fraction. All receptors come from a man aged 18-30 years in good health. Some clones in this sample may be carry-over from other donors' samples.

The chain is built from TRBV30 and TRBJ1-4, with D hard to call. Trimming pared 0 bases from V and 4 bases from J, leaving 6 bases between. The CDR3 sequence is 13 residues long. The germline gives CDR1 GTSNPN, CDR2 SVGIG (reference sequence). The CDR3 here is CAWSVLSNEKLFF. The CDR3 DNA reads TGTGCCTGGAGTGTACTAAGTAATGAAAAACTGTTTTTT.

The chain combines TRBV9 with TRBJ2-3, with D unresolved. The CDR3 is made up of 14 amino acids. Trimming removed 4 bases from V and 2 bases from J, with 11 bases in between. The germline V gene encodes CDR1 SGDLS and CDR2 YYNGEE. CDR3: CASSIRHDTDTQYF. The CDR3 bases are TGTGCCAGCAGCATCCGACACGACACAGATACGCAGTATTTT. Looking up the rest from reference TRBV9 and TRBJ2-3 gives the full variable domain: DSGVTQTPKHLITATGQRVTLRCSPRSGDLSVYWYQQSLDQGLQFLIQYYNGEERAKGNILERFSAQQFPDLHSELNLSSLELGDSALYFCASSIRHDTDTQYFGPGTRLTVL.

The chain is built from TRBV14 and TRBJ2-7; no reliable D call. Germline V lookup: CDR1 SGHDN, CDR2 FVKESK. The CDR3 covers 14 residues. With 0 bases removed from V and 0 bases from J, the gap between germline ends came to 6 bases. The CDR3: CASSQEVSSYEQYF. CDR3 nucleotide sequence: TGTGCCAGCAGCCAAGAGGTCTCCTCCTACGAGCAGTACTTC. Using reference TRBV14 and TRBJ2-7 for the parts outside the CDR3, the full variable domain is EAGVTQFPSHSVIEKGQTVTLRCDPISGHDNLYWYRRVMGKEIKFLLHFVKESKQDESGMPNNRFLAERTGGTYSTLKVQPAELEDSGVYFCASSQEVSSYEQYFGPGTRLTVT.

A few counts support this clone. The V and J genes are TRBV28 and TRBJ1-4; D not resolved. The V gene lost 3 bases and the J gene lost 7 bases, with 6 bases spanning the gap. The germline V gene encodes CDR1 MDHEN and CDR2 SYDVKM. This CDR3 comprises 12 residues. The CDR3 DNA is TGTGCCAGCAGTTTGTCGAGTGAAAAACTGTTTTTT. Its protein is CASSLSSEKLFF.

This chain uses TRBV4-2 with TRBJ1-1; no clear D gene. Trimming pared 2 bases from V and 0 bases from J, leaving 13 bases between. CDR3 length equals 16 residues. From germline, CDR1 is LGHNA and CDR2 YNFKEQ. CDR3 amino acids: CASSQRQVLMNTEAFF. CDR3 nucleotide sequence: TGTGCCAGCAGCCAAAGGCAGGTCCTCATGAACACTGAAGCTTTCTTT.

This chain connects TRBV7-2 to TRBJ1-4; the D is unclear. This CDR3 is 14 amino acids long. Germline CDR1 and CDR2: SGHTA and FQGNSA. V dropped 4 bases and J dropped 3 bases, with 9 bases sitting between them. CDR3 DNA sequence: TGTGCCAGCAGCTCAAGGGCGGCTAATGAAAAACTGTTTTTT. As protein: CASSSRAANEKLFF.

The chain has TRBV4-2 and TRBJ1-4; the D gene is possibly TRBD1 (5 bases). This CDR3 comprises 13 residues. V was shortened by 2 bases and J by 13 bases, with 14 bases between the two germline ends. Germline-derived CDR1 and CDR2 are LGHNA and YNFKEQ. The CDR3 spells CASSQREGGGLFF. CDR3 DNA: TGTGCCAGCAGCCAAAGGGAGGGCGGGGGACTGTTTTTT.

In this sample, this clone turned up once. This chain joins TRBV28 and TRBJ1-1, with D tentatively TRBD1 (5 bases). The CDR3 consists of 14 residues. Per germline, CDR1 MDHEN and CDR2 SYDVKM. The germline V and J ends were trimmed by 6 bases and 3 bases, with 14 bases remaining between them. CDR3 sequence: CASSPWGSDTEAFF. For the CDR3, the DNA is TGTGCCAGCAGCCCTTGGGGCAGCGACACTGAAGCTTTCTTT. Drawing the rest from reference TRBV28 and TRBJ1-1, the complete variable domain is DVKVTQSSRYLVKRTGEKVFLECVQDMDHENMFWYRQDPGLGLRLIYFSYDVKMKEKGDIPEGYSVSREKKERFSLILESASTNQTSMYLCASSPWGSDTEAFFGQGTRLTVV.

The rearrangement links TRBV4-1 to TRBJ1-1; 9 bases align to TRBD1. Germline assignment: CDR1 MGHRA and CDR2 YSYEKL. CDR3 length: 15 residues. The J segment lost 10 bases and the V segment lost 2 bases, leaving 11 bases of the junction unmatched. The CDR3 coding sequence is TGCGCCAGCAGCCAATCCGGGGACAGGGATTCGACAGCTTTCTTT. Translating gives CASSQSGDRDSTAFF.

Concerning this clone itself: This CDR3 is also generated by other DNA sequences in the sample. V and J are TRBV5-4 and TRBJ2-2; 8 positions match TRBD1. V was pared by 0 bases and J by 4 bases, with 2 bases of the junction left unmatched. Germline loops: CDR1 SGHNT, CDR2 YYREEE (reference sequence). The CDR3 spans 15 residues. The CDR3 sequence: CASSLVQGGTGELFF. DNA of the CDR3: TGTGCCAGCAGCTTGGTACAGGGGGGCACCGGGGAGCTGTTTTTT.

V gene TRBV6-5 combines with J gene TRBJ2-1; D may be TRBD2 (6 bases). The CDR3 is 16 residues long. V lost 2 bases and J lost 4, with 15 bases in between. Germline V CDR1 and CDR2: MNHEY, SVGAGI. The CDR3 DNA reads TGTGCCAGCAGTTACCAGCGGGCTGTTGGGTACAATGAGCAGTTCTTC. Its protein is CASSYQRAVGYNEQFF.

V usage is TRBV6-1 and J usage is TRBJ2-5; 8 bases fit TRBD1. The CDR3 length is 15 residues. The V and J ends lost 6 bases and 7 bases, in that order; junction bases with no gene match: 13. The germline V gene encodes CDR1 MNHNS and CDR2 SASEGT. This chain's CDR3 is CASRLRGQASGTQYF. The CDR3 DNA sequence: TGTGCCAGCAGATTAAGGGGACAGGCTTCGGGGACCCAGTACTTC.

The chain uses TRBV5-1 and TRBJ1-2, with 10 nucleotides matching TRBD1. Germline CDR1 SGHRS, CDR2 YFSETQ. The ends lost 3 bases at V and 2 bases at J; junction bases unmatched: 4. The CDR3 contains 15 residues. CDR3 protein: CASSSGQGGNYGYTF. The CDR3 bases are TGCGCCAGCAGCTCCGGACAGGGGGGGAACTATGGCTACACCTTC.

On this clone: Given a much more abundant clone one base away, this may be a read error. This sample also contains other DNA sequences that code for the same CDR3. J is TRBJ1-3 and V is TRBV6-6; no clear D. The CDR3 is 13 amino acids. Germline V gene sequence: CDR1 MNHNY, CDR2 SVGAGI (reference sequence). For the CDR3, the DNA is TGTGCTAGCGGGCCCTACTCTGGAAACACCATATATTTT. Translating it yields CASGPYSGNTIYF.

The chain carries TRBV7-3 and TRBJ2-7; 9 positions agree with TRBD1. V gave up 10 bases and J gave up 4 bases; unmatched junction bases: 5. CDR1 SGHTA and CDR2 FQGTGA come from the germline V gene. This CDR3 spans 12 amino acids. CDR3 sequence reads: CATGQGRYEQYF. CDR3 bases: TGTGCCACGGGACAGGGAAGGTACGAGCAGTACTTC.

A remark on this clone: The same CDR3 arises from other DNA sequences in this sample as well. V and J are TRBV28 and TRBJ2-7; D ambiguous. From germline, CDR1 is MDHEN and CDR2 SYDVKM. Trimming pared 2 bases from V and 2 bases from J, leaving 7 bases between. The CDR3 length is 13 residues. CDR3 residues: CASSLGSPYEQYF. The CDR3 DNA is TGTGCCAGCAGTTTAGGCTCGCCCTACGAGCAGTACTTC.

This clone was observed a few times. The gene calls are TRBV6-5 and TRBJ1-2, with a tentative D call TRBD1 (6 bases). The V end was cut by 2 bases, the J end by 1 base, with 11 bases between. From germline, CDR1 is MNHEY and CDR2 SVGAGI. The CDR3 runs to 15 residues. In DNA, the CDR3 is TGTGCCAGCAGTTACCGGACAGACCTTAACTATGGCTACACCTTC. It translates to CASSYRTDLNYGYTF.

The chain carries TRBV9 and TRBJ2-7; D call uncertain. The CDR3 length is 14 residues. The germline V and J ends were trimmed by 0 bases and 0 bases, with 7 bases remaining between them. The germline CDR1 and CDR2 sequences are SGDLS and YYNGEE. The CDR3 is CASSVGHRSYEQYF. The CDR3 DNA sequence: TGTGCCAGCAGCGTAGGGCACCGCTCCTACGAGCAGTACTTC.

This clone was counted a single time. This CDR3 is CASSPEMIYEQYF. Written as DNA, the CDR3 is TGTGCCAGCAGCCCCGAGATGATCTACGAGCAGTACTTC. The chain recombines TRBV6-5 with TRBJ2-7, with D hard to call. The V gene's germline CDR1 is MNHEY and CDR2 SVGAGI. CDR3 size: 13 residues. V gave up 6 bases and J gave up 3 bases, with 12 bases separating them.

The V gene is TRBV6-6, the J gene TRBJ2-4; D is ambiguous. The CDR3 has 13 amino acids. Germline V gene sequence: CDR1 MNHNY, CDR2 SVGAGI (reference sequence). V lost 6 bases to trimming and J lost 8 bases, with 14 bases between them. The CDR3 nucleotides read TGTGCCAGCAGCGACCCCAACTTAGACATTCAGTACTTC. It yields the protein CASSDPNLDIQYF.

About this clone: The sample contains more than one DNA sequence encoding this CDR3. This chain uses TRBV10-3 with TRBJ2-3; no reliable D call. V was pared by 2 bases and J by 6 bases, with 3 bases between. This CDR3 has 11 residues. Germline V gene lookup returns CDR1 ENHRY and CDR2 SYGVKD. The CDR3 reads CAISEGDTQYF. The CDR3 nucleotides read TGTGCCATCAGTGAGGGGGATACGCAGTATTTT.

The chain is built from TRBV2 and TRBJ2-7, with D unclear. This CDR3 has 12 residues. Germline V lookup: CDR1 SNHLY, CDR2 FYNNEI. The ends were cut back, 6 bases at V and 4 bases at J, with 10 bases in the middle. The CDR3 loop is CASRYEAYEQYF. The CDR3 bases are TGTGCCAGCAGGTACGAAGCTTACGAGCAGTACTTC.

A single count supports this clone. J is TRBJ1-2 and V is TRBV7-9; D is perhaps TRBD1 (6 bases). The CDR3 consists of 16 residues. Trimming removed 1 base at V and 4 bases at J, with 16 bases between. Germline V lookup: CDR1 SEHNR, CDR2 FQNEAQ (reference sequence). CDR3 sequence (DNA): TGTGCCAGCAGCTTAGGATTTGGACAGATTTTCTATGGCTACACCTTC. Its translation: CASSLGFGQIFYGYTF.

This clone was seen repeatedly, ten times or more. V usage is TRBV28 and J usage is TRBJ1-2; D is undetermined. V gave up 2 bases and J gave up 2 bases, with 6 bases separating them. The CDR3 runs to 13 residues. Germline CDR1 is MDHEN and CDR2 is SYDVKM. The CDR3 reads CASSLNKNYGYTF. The CDR3 DNA follows: TGTGCCAGCAGTTTAAACAAGAACTATGGCTACACCTTC.

There are many counts of this clone. The same CDR3 arises from other DNA sequences in this sample as well. V usage is TRBV28 and J usage is TRBJ2-7; 9 nucleotides agree with TRBD1. Trimming removed 5 bases from V and 3 bases from J; junction bases left unmatched: 8. Germline V gene sequence: CDR1 MDHEN, CDR2 SYDVKM. CDR3 length equals 15 residues. The CDR3 protein is CASSPPGQGYYEQYF. CDR3 DNA sequence: TGTGCCAGCAGTCCTCCGGGACAGGGCTACTACGAGCAGTACTTC. Combining the CDR3 with reference TRBV28 and TRBJ2-7 gives the whole variable domain DVKVTQSSRYLVKRTGEKVFLECVQDMDHENMFWYRQDPGLGLRLIYFSYDVKMKEKGDIPEGYSVSREKKERFSLILESASTNQTSMYLCASSPPGQGYYEQYFGPGTRLTVT.

The gene calls are TRBV30 and TRBJ2-7; D perhaps matches TRBD1 (6 bases). Trimming pared 4 bases from V and 4 bases from J, leaving 17 bases between. Germline CDR1 and CDR2: GTSNPN and SVGIG (reference sequence). The CDR3 runs to 14 residues. CDR3 in amino acids: CAWNPGHSFYEQYF. The CDR3 DNA sequence: TGTGCCTGGAATCCGGGACACTCCTTTTACGAGCAGTACTTC.

In its sample, this clone was seen once. This chain links TRBV7-2 with TRBJ1-2, with D perhaps matching TRBD1 (5 bases). This CDR3 comprises 14 residues. CDR1 is SGHTA, CDR2 FQGNSA, per germline. Trimming left V 2 bases short and J 8 bases short, with 15 bases between. CDR3 sequence reads: CASSLQGLTQGYTF. DNA of the CDR3: TGTGCCAGCAGCTTACAGGGACTGACTCAGGGCTACACCTTC.

This clone was seen more than once but under ten times. V gene TRBV28 combines with J gene TRBJ2-3, with D unresolved. The CDR3 is made up of 15 amino acids. The germline V gene has CDR1 MDHEN and CDR2 SYDVKM. The V end lost 7 bases, the J end lost 6 bases, and 20 bases lay between the germline ends. The CDR3 spells CASTPPRALPDTQYF. For the CDR3, the DNA is TGTGCCAGCACCCCACCCCGGGCCCTACCCGATACGCAGTATTTT. The whole variable domain, filled in from reference TRBV28 and TRBJ2-3, reads DVKVTQSSRYLVKRTGEKVFLECVQDMDHENMFWYRQDPGLGLRLIYFSYDVKMKEKGDIPEGYSVSREKKERFSLILESASTNQTSMYLCASTPPRALPDTQYFGPGTRLTVL.

The chain has TRBV2 and TRBJ2-3; 7 bases fit TRBD2. The germline V gene encodes CDR1 SNHLY and CDR2 FYNNEI. CDR3 size: 13 residues. J gave up 1 base and V 11 bases, and 6 bases lay outside the gene matches. The CDR3 nucleotides read TGTGCCCCACTAGCGAGCCGCACAGATACGCAGTATTTT. Its translation: CAPLASRTDTQYF.

The rearrangement uses TRBV29-1 and TRBJ1-2, with TRBD1 matching 7 bases. Germline CDR1 SQVTM, CDR2 ANQGSEA. V lost 7 bases and J lost 6; bases outside the gene matches: 17. The CDR3 sequence is 15 residues long. The CDR3 loop is CSADRVTGRINGYTF. The DNA for the CDR3 is TGCAGCGCCGACAGGGTCACAGGCCGGATTAATGGCTACACCTTC.